This TCR beta chain is from a study of T cells in Graves' hyperthyroidism and ophthalmopathy. Study at large: Prior to any treatment, at the point of initial diagnosis, peripheral blood was collected. Study-level points and caveats: Ophthalmopathy was told apart from stable hyperthyroidism by a 13 V-J model. Blood samples included most of the expanded thyroid clonotypes exceeding 0.001.

Germline CDR1 reads LGHDT; CDR2 reads YNNKEL (reference sequence). This CDR3 comprises 14 residues. Trimming removed 3 bases from V and 5 bases from J, with 12 bases in between. Those with hyperthyroidism were 18 to 65 years old, newly diagnosed, and ill for under 2 months. TCR beta CDR3 sequences were amplified from RNA transcripts. HTBI primers were the set used in a first-round RT-PCR of the TCR CDR3. From the multiplex PCR reads, TCRdb called clonotypes with MiXCR, one entry per CDR3 protein. The table shows around 400,000 distinct CDR3 sequences, with around 13% occurring only once. Ten or more counts support this clonotype. Its cognate antigen is unknown.

This sequence joins TRBV3-1 and TRBJ2-3; the D gene is possibly TRBD1 (6 bases). This sequence originates from a woman under 30 with Graves' hyperthyroidism. The sample taken for sequencing was blood. The CDR3 bases are TGTGCCAGCAGCCACTTACAGGGCGTAGATACGCAGTATTTT. Its protein product is CASSHLQGVDTQYF.